One and the same sample provided the 7 T cell receptor beta chains below, sequenced in a study of OX40 agonist ivuxolimab in advanced cancers. TCRdb keeps only in-frame clones here, not all; method: immunoSEQ multiplex PCR. The table records approximately 21,000 clones, 70% to 80% of them present only once. This specimen was CD4+ or CD8+ T cells sorted from blood, taken in a trial of the OX40 agonist ivuxolimab. The receptors were sampled from an adult with an advanced solid tumor such as melanoma, head and neck, liver or kidney cancer.

The gene calls are TRBV6-5 and TRBJ2-3; D remains ambiguous. V lost 0 bases and J lost 1, with 5 bases in between. The CDR3 has 14 residues. Germline CDR1 reads MNHEY; CDR2 reads SVGAGI. CDR3 nucleotide sequence: TGTGCCAGCAGTTACTCGCACGGCACAGATACGCAGTATTTT. This encodes CASSYSHGTDTQYF.

The rearrangement uses TRBV5-4 and TRBJ2-5; D remains unclear. The CDR3 runs to 13 residues. The V and J ends lost 0 bases and 5 bases respectively, with 8 bases between them. CDR1 is SGHNT and CDR2 is YYREEE in the germline V gene (reference sequence). The CDR3 nucleotides read TGTGCCAGCAGCTTGGCGGACGCCGAGACCCAGTACTTC. Amino acids: CASSLADAETQYF.

The rearrangement links TRBV6-5 to TRBJ1-2; the D gene is possibly TRBD1 (5 bases). The CDR3 totals 14 residues. Trimming removed 2 bases at V and 2 bases at J, with 9 bases between. The germline CDR1 and CDR2 sequences are MNHEY and SVGAGI. CDR3 nucleotide sequence: TGTGCCAGCAGTTACAGGGGAGTAAACTATGGCTACACCTTC. It codes for CASSYRGVNYGYTF.

V and J are TRBV27 and TRBJ1-4; no reliable D call. Trimming pared 3 bases from V and 6 bases from J, leaving 8 bases between. From germline, CDR1 is MNHEY and CDR2 SMNVEV (reference sequence). The CDR3 length is 13 residues. The CDR3 coding sequence is TGTGCCAGCAGTTTGTACGGATATGAAAAACTGTTTTTT. This gives the protein CASSLYGYEKLFF.

The chain uses TRBV11-2 and TRBJ2-5, with 7 bases matching TRBD1. This CDR3 has 16 residues. CDR1 and CDR2 from the germline V gene are SGHAT and FQNNGV. V shed 0 bases, J shed 7 bases, and the junction held 11 bases outside the gene matches. The CDR3 reads CASSLDRQGMRVTQYF. The DNA of the CDR3 is TGTGCCAGCAGCTTAGATAGACAGGGTATGAGAGTGACCCAGTACTTC.

This clone was detected a few times. CDR3 DNA: TGTGCCAGTACCCAGGGGCTGTACAATGAGCAGTTCTTC. As protein: CASTQGLYNEQFF. This sequence joins TRBV19 and TRBJ2-1; a weak D match, TRBD1 (6 bases). The CDR3 has 13 residues. From germline, CDR1 is LNHDA and CDR2 SQIVND (reference sequence). Trimming took off 7 bases at V and 4 bases at J, with 11 bases between the two ends. Supplemented by reference TRBV19 and TRBJ2-1, the full variable domain reads DGGITQSPKYLFRKEGQNVTLSCEQNLNHDAMYWYRQDPGQGLRLIYYSQIVNDFQKGDIAEGYSVSREKKESFPLTVTSAQKNPTAFYLCASTQGLYNEQFFGPGTRLTVL.

The gene calls are TRBV2 and TRBJ2-7, with D possibly matching TRBD1 (5 bases). This CDR3 spans 15 amino acids. Per germline, CDR1 SNHLY and CDR2 FYNNEI. V lost 2 bases and J lost 2, with 13 bases in between. Written as DNA, the CDR3 is TGTGCCAGCAGTGAACTCGTCTTAGGGGCCTACGAGCAGTACTTC. Its protein is CASSELVLGAYEQYF.